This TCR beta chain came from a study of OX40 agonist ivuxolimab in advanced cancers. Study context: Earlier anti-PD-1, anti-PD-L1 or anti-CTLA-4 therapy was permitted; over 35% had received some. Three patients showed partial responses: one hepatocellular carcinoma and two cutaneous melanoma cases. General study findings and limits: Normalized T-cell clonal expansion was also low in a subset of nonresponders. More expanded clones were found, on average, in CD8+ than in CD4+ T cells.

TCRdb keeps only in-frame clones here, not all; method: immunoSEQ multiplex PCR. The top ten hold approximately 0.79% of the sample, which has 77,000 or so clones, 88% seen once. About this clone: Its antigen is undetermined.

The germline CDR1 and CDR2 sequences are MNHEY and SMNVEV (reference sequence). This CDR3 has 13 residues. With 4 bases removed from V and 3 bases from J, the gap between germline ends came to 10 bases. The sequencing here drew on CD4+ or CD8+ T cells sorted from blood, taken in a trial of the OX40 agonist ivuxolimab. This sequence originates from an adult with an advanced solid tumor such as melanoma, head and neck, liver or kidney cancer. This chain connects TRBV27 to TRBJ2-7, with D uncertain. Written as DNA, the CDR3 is TGTGCCAGCAGTTCCTCCCCAGGCTACGAGCAGTACTTC. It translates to CASSSSPGYEQYF.